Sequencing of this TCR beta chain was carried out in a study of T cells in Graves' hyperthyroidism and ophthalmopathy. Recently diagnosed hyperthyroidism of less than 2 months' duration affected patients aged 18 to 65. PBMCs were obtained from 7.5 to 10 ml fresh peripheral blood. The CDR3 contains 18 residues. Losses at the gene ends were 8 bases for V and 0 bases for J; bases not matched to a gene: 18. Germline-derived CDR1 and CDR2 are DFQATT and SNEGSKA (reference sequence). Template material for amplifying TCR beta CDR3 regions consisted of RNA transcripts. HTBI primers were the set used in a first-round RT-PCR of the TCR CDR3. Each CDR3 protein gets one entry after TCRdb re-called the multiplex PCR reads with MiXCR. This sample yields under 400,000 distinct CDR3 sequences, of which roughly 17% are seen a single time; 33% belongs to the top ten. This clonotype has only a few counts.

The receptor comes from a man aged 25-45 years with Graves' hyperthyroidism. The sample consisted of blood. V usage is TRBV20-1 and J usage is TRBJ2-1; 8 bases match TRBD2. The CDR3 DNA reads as TGCAGTCCCAGATCTCTTAGCGGGGCACCGAGCTCCTACAATGAGCAGTTCTTC. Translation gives CSPRSLSGAPSSYNEQFF.